Presented here are 19 T cell receptor beta chains from one specimen sequenced in a study of blood T cells in healthy people across ages. The authors ran a second PCR of about 7 to 12 cycles using a sample-barcoded 5' primer and a J-beta primer mix. From the 5' RACE reads, TCRdb called clonotypes with MiXCR, one entry per CDR3 protein. The sample gives some 1.4 million distinct CDR3 sequences, around 42% of which show up once; 7.9% is in the top ten. The sample consisted of blood. The source is a woman aged 18-29 years in good health.

This rearrangement joins TRBV3-1 to TRBJ1-1; 11 bases agree with TRBD1. J was trimmed by 11 bases and V by 5 bases; bases with no gene match: 7. This CDR3 spans 13 amino acids. Germline V gene lookup returns CDR1 LGHDT and CDR2 YNNKEL (reference sequence). DNA of the CDR3: TGTGCCAGCAGCGCCGGACAGGGGGCCAATGCTTTCTTT. As protein: CASSAGQGANAFF. The full variable domain, rest sourced from reference TRBV3-1 and TRBJ1-1, is DTAVSQTPKYLVTQMGNDKSIKCEQNLGHDTMYWYKQDSKKFLKIMFSYNNKELIINETVPNRFSPKSPDKAHLNLHINSLELGDSAVYFCASSAGQGANAFFGQGTRLTVV.

The V gene is TRBV7-9, the J gene TRBJ2-4, with 12 positions matching TRBD2. TRBJ2-7 matches the DNA end more closely, so the J call is doubtful. In germline, CDR1 is SEHNR, CDR2 FQNEAQ (reference sequence). This CDR3 is 16 amino acids long. The CDR3 spells CASSSPTSGGTYEQYF. DNA of the CDR3: TGTGCCAGCAGCTCCCCGACTAGCGGGGGAACCTACGAGCAGTACTTC.

The chain uses TRBV30 and TRBJ2-1; D not certain. This CDR3 region has 12 residues. V gave up 5 bases and J gave up 9 bases, with 14 bases separating them. The germline gives CDR1 GTSNPN, CDR2 SVGIG (reference sequence). CDR3 DNA: TGTGCCTGGGGAGCCGGGTCGGCTGAGCAGTTCTTC. Residues: CAWGAGSAEQFF.

This clonotype was found a few times. This rearrangement joins TRBV4-1 to TRBJ2-7, with 11 bases matching TRBD2. The trim removed 0 bases at V and 2 bases at J, leaving 9 bases unmatched. The length of the CDR3 is 18 residues. The germline V gene encodes CDR1 MGHRA and CDR2 YSYEKL. Here the CDR3 DNA reads TGCGCCAGCAGCCAAGACGGGACTAGCGGAGTCGTGACCTACGAGCAGTACTTC. This gives the protein CASSQDGTSGVVTYEQYF.

The chain has TRBV12-3 or TRBV12-4 and TRBJ1-2, with D possibly TRBD1 on 5 matching bases. Trimming removed 5 bases at V and 4 bases at J, with 14 bases between. The CDR3 consists of 14 residues. As DNA, the CDR3 is TGTGCCAGCAGTGTAGGGGACGGATTCTATGGCTACACCTTC. The encoded protein is CASSVGDGFYGYTF.

This clonotype has a handful of counts. The V and J genes are TRBV12-3 or TRBV12-4 and TRBJ2-5, with D possibly being TRBD2 (5 bases). There are 15 residues in the CDR3. Deletions cut 6 bases from V and 3 bases from J, with 17 bases between. CDR3 sequence reads: CASRDWGWEEETQYF. CDR3 in DNA: TGTGCCAGCAGGGACTGGGGTTGGGAAGAAGAGACCCAGTACTTC.

This clonotype has just a few counts. This chain uses TRBV3-1 with TRBJ2-7; D remains ambiguous. The germline CDR1 and CDR2 sequences are LGHDT and YNNKEL (reference sequence). The CDR3 loop spans 15 amino acids. Trimming cost V 3 bases and J 2 bases, with 14 bases left between them. CDR3 amino acids: CASSQTDGGTYEQYF. The CDR3 nucleotides are TGTGCCAGCAGCCAGACGGACGGCGGCACCTACGAGCAGTACTTC.

The chain uses TRBV2 and TRBJ2-5; 8 nucleotides align to TRBD2. CDR3 length: 16 residues. Germline assignment: CDR1 SNHLY and CDR2 FYNNEI. With V trimmed by 7 bases and J by 2 bases, 12 bases remained unmatched. DNA for the CDR3: TGTGCCAGCAAACGGTGGCGGGAGGCCGGACAAGAGACCCAGTACTTC. Its protein is CASKRWREAGQETQYF. Full variable domain (outside the CDR3, taken from reference TRBV2 and TRBJ2-5): EPEVTQTPSHQVTQMGQEVILRCVPISNHLYFYWYRQILGQKVEFLVSFYNNEISEKSEIFDDQFSVERPDGSNFTLKIRSTKLEDSAMYFCASKRWREAGQETQYFGPGTRLLVL.

The V and J genes are TRBV20-1 and TRBJ2-1, with no clear D. Germline-derived CDR1 and CDR2 are DFQATT and SNEGSKA (reference sequence). The CDR3 length is 10 residues. The CDR3 nucleotides read TGCAGCCTGGTTTGGAGTGAGCAGTTCTTC. This sequence encodes CSLVWSEQFF.

This clonotype came up a few times. The chain uses TRBV5-1 and TRBJ2-5; the D gene is possibly TRBD2 (6 bases). The V gene's germline CDR1 is SGHRS and CDR2 YFSETQ. CDR3 length equals 16 residues. V lost 0 bases to trimming and J lost 2 bases, with 14 bases between them. CDR3 protein: CASSLAGGSLQETQYF. CDR3 coding DNA: TGCGCCAGCAGCTTGGCCGGAGGGAGCCTACAAGAGACCCAGTACTTC. Using reference TRBV5-1 and TRBJ2-5 for the parts outside the CDR3, the full variable domain is KAGVTQTPRYLIKTRGQQVTLSCSPISGHRSVSWYQQTPGQGLQFLFEYFSETQRNKGNFPGRFSGRQFSNSRSEMNVSTLELGDSALYLCASSLAGGSLQETQYFGPGTRLLVL.

This clonotype turned up a few times. This chain links TRBV24-1 with TRBJ1-1, with D tentatively TRBD1 (5 bases). The CDR3 spans 13 residues. Trimming removed 8 bases at V and 7 bases at J, with 16 bases between. Germline values: CDR1 KGHDR, CDR2 SFDVKD. The CDR3 DNA reads as TGTGCCACCAAACCGGCGGGGGGGAATGAAGCTTTCTTT. Its protein product is CATKPAGGNEAFF.

V gene TRBV2 combines with J gene TRBJ2-1, with D perhaps TRBD2 (6 bases). Germline V gene sequence: CDR1 SNHLY, CDR2 FYNNEI. CDR3 length: 15 residues. The germline V and J ends were trimmed by 9 bases and 6 bases, with 21 bases remaining between them. CDR3 sequence (DNA): TGTGCCAGTTTGGGGGGATCCAACTCCCTCAATGAGCAGTTCTTC. Translated, it gives CASLGGSNSLNEQFF.

The chain has TRBV6-2 or TRBV6-3 and TRBJ2-1; no clear D gene. The assigned J gene may be wrong: the sequence end matches TRBJ2-7 better. The CDR3 covers 15 residues. The germline CDR1 and CDR2 sequences are MNHEY and SVGEGT. The CDR3 bases are TGTGCCAGCAGTTACCGTGGAAGCTCCTACAATGAGCAGTACTTC. Residues: CASSYRGSSYNEQYF.

The V call is TRBV27, the J call TRBJ2-7, with D perhaps matching TRBD2 (6 bases). Trimming took off 2 bases at V and 3 bases at J, with 20 bases between the two ends. Germline CDR1 is MNHEY and CDR2 is SMNVEV (reference sequence). This CDR3 is 17 amino acids long. CDR3 amino acids: CASSLGGVGAPNYEQYF. The CDR3 DNA reads TGTGCCAGCAGTTTAGGAGGGGTTGGGGCCCCCAACTACGAGCAGTACTTC.

The table lists this clonotype with a few counts. The CDR3 nucleotides are TGTGCCAGCAGTTTAATTGGGCCCCGGGAGCAGTACTTC. Its protein product is CASSLIGPREQYF. The chain joins TRBV27 to TRBJ2-7, with no clear D. The germline gives CDR1 MNHEY, CDR2 SMNVEV (reference sequence). V lost 2 bases and J lost 7, with 12 bases in between. The CDR3 covers 13 residues.

This chain links TRBV11-2 with TRBJ1-2; a possible D gene is TRBD1 (5 bases). CDR3 length: 15 residues. The germline V and J ends were trimmed by 5 bases and 4 bases, with 17 bases remaining between them. Germline CDR1 SGHAT, CDR2 FQNNGV. The CDR3 coding sequence is TGTGCCAGCAGCCAGAGCACCGGGGCCGGCTATGGCTACACCTTC. Translating it yields CASSQSTGAGYGYTF.

This clonotype appeared a few times. The genes are TRBV10-3 and TRBJ2-7; 10 bases are shared with TRBD2. Trimming at V came to 6 bases and at J to 4 bases, leaving 9 bases not matched to a gene. The V gene's germline CDR1 is ENHRY and CDR2 SYGVKD. The CDR3 sequence is 15 residues long. The CDR3: CAIRDQREGIYEQYF. The CDR3 coding sequence is TGTGCCATCAGGGATCAGCGGGAGGGGATTTACGAGCAGTACTTC.

The chain links TRBV14 to TRBJ2-7, with D possibly being TRBD2 (5 bases). V gave up 1 base and J gave up 7 bases, with 20 bases separating them. Germline V lookup: CDR1 SGHDN, CDR2 FVKESK. The CDR3 extends over 16 amino acids. CDR3 in DNA: TGTGCCAGCAGCCAAGTAGTGTCGGGGTTCTACAATGAGCAGTACTTC. Protein product: CASSQVVSGFYNEQYF.

This clonotype was counted a few times. The V and J genes are TRBV6-1 and TRBJ1-2, with D tentatively TRBD1 (5 bases). V gave up 6 bases and J gave up 6 bases, with 29 bases separating them. The CDR3 totals 18 residues. Germline values: CDR1 MNHNS, CDR2 SASEGT. CDR3 in DNA: TGTGCCAGCAGAGCAACCGGGAGTAACTCGCGATTGGGGGATGGCTACACCTTC. Translation: CASRATGSNSRLGDGYTF.